The clone carrying this T cell receptor (beta chain) was observed a few times. Antigen unknown. The sample originates from a study of CD8 T cells in ankylosing spondylitis. Study outcomes and limitations: The study identified a TCR beta motif of roughly eight highly homologous variants that appeared characteristic of ankylosing spondylitis blood.

MiXCR, applied by TCRdb to the 5' RACE reads, yields one record per CDR3 protein. The sample records about 540,000 distinct CDR3 sequences, about 13% being singletons. The CDR3 is made up of 16 amino acids. V trimming: 3 bases; J trimming: 0 bases; junction bases outside the gene matches: 4. Germline CDR1 ENHRY, CDR2 SYGVKD. This TCR was recovered from a male donor with ankylosing spondylitis. Source material: blood, either unsorted or a sorted T cell fraction (not recorded which). The chain employs TRBV10-3 and TRBJ2-2, with TRBD2 matching over 7 bases. CDR3 DNA sequence: TGTGCCATCAGTGATAGACTAGCAACGAACACCGGGGAGCTGTTTTTT. Translated: CAISDRLATNTGELFF.